These T cell receptor beta chains were read from a single sample in a study of cytomegalovirus exposure and HLA in healthy donors. TCRdb's table, derived via immunoSEQ multiplex PCR, lists solely in-frame clones and lacks some. The sample consists of 85,000 to 100,000 clones, around 60% of them appearing once. The material sequenced was PBMCs. These receptors originate from a man between 60 and 75 years old in good health and CMV-seronegative. The CDR3 runs from the conserved cysteine through the conserved F or W. A D gene is named only where the DNA matches it firmly. Rows may omit the clone size; those that give it use once, few, many or a size class.

J	D	size	V	CDR3	DNA
TRBJ2-1	TRBD2	NA	TRBV7-3	CASSLGLAGPVGQFF	TGTGCCAGCAGCTTAGGCCTAGCGGGACCGGTTGGGCAGTTCTTC
TRBJ1-2	NA	few	TRBV6-4	CASSDSSQGPWGYTF	TGTGCCAGCAGTGACTCCTCACAGGGCCCTTGGGGCTACACCTTC
TRBJ1-6	TRBD1	NA	TRBV5-4	CASSLATGDSPLHF	TGTGCCAGCAGCTTGGCAACAGGGGACTCACCCCTCCACTTT
TRBJ2-7	NA	NA	TRBV28	CASNIDRYYEQYF	TGTGCCAGTAATATCGACAGGTACTACGAGCAGTACTTC
TRBJ2-4	TRBD2	NA	TRBV28	CASTTAGGGPAKNIQYF	TGTGCCAGCACCACGGCCGGGGGGGGGCCAGCCAAAAACATTCAGTACTTC
TRBJ2-4	TRBD1	NA	TRBV29-1	CSVGGGQGADIQYF	TGCAGCGTTGGAGGGGGACAGGGGGCGGACATTCAGTACTTC
TRBJ2-1	NA	NA	TRBV29-1	CSGLGSGSSYNEQFF	TGCAGCGGATTGGGGTCCGGGAGCTCCTACAATGAGCAGTTCTTC
TRBJ2-3	TRBD1	NA	TRBV6-6	CASSYGGTEPTDTQYF	TGTGCCAGCAGTTACGGTGGGACAGAACCCACAGATACGCAGTATTTT
TRBJ2-7	TRBD1	NA	TRBV29-1	CSVCQRQGPDTQYF	TGCAGCGTCTGTCAGCGACAGGGGCCAGACACTCAGTACTTC
TRBJ1-5	NA	NA	TRBV29-1	CSAGGSDQPQHF	TGCAGCGCCGGCGGGTCGGATCAGCCCCAGCATTTT
TRBJ2-3	TRBD1	NA	TRBV11-3	CASSKGQGGTDTQYF	TGTGCCAGCAGCAAGGGACAGGGGGGCACAGATACGCAGTATTTT
TRBJ1-1	NA	few	TRBV2	CATDRVGAAEAFF	TGTGCCACCGATAGGGTGGGGGCGGCTGAAGCTTTCTTT
TRBJ1-5	NA	few	TRBV2	CASGPESNQPQHF	TGTGCCAGCGGGCCAGAAAGCAATCAGCCCCAGCATTTT
TRBJ1-4	NA	NA	TRBV2	CASSPGANNEKLFF	TGTGCCAGCAGCCCAGGGGCAAATAATGAAAAACTGTTTTTT
TRBJ1-5	TRBD1	NA	TRBV19	CASSTTRQGFFQPQHF	TGTGCCAGTAGTACCACTAGACAGGGTTTTTTTCAGCCCCAGCATTTT
TRBJ1-4	NA	NA	TRBV11-3	CASSLGARVGNEKLFF	TGTGCCAGCAGTTTAGGCGCCAGGGTTGGGAATGAAAAACTGTTTTTT
TRBJ1-1	NA	NA	TRBV10-1	CASSESVEFEAFF	TGCGCCAGCAGTGAGTCAGTGGAGTTTGAAGCTTTCTTT
TRBJ1-1	TRBD1	NA	TRBV2	CASLLQGDTEAFF	TGTGCCAGCTTGCTCCAGGGGGACACTGAAGCTTTCTTT
TRBJ2-3	NA	NA	TRBV6-5	CASRSPGLADTQYF	TGTGCCAGCAGATCCCCGGGACTCGCAGATACGCAGTATTTT
TRBJ1-5	TRBD1	NA	TRBV9	CASSSGTGTENQPQHF	TGTGCCAGCAGCTCAGGGACCGGGACAGAGAATCAGCCCCAGCATTTT
TRBJ2-7	NA	NA	TRBV7-9	CASRRSGGNFYEQYF	TGTGCCAGCAGACGCTCGGGGGGCAACTTCTACGAGCAGTACTTC
TRBJ1-4	NA	NA	TRBV10-3	CAISESIQLREKLFF	TGTGCCATCAGTGAGTCGATACAGCTTCGCGAAAAACTGTTTTTT
TRBJ1-2	NA	NA	TRBV21-1	CASSPQGRFGYTF	TGTGCCAGCAGCCCACAGGGACGGTTTGGCTACACCTTC
TRBJ1-5	TRBD1	NA	TRBV28	CASSAYRGVVQPQHF	TGTGCCAGCAGTGCGTACAGGGGGGTGGTTCAGCCCCAGCATTTT
TRBJ1-4	NA	once	TRBV11-2	CASSLGLPTGLNEKLFF	TGTGCCAGCAGCTTAGGGCTGCCAACAGGGCTTAACGAAAAACTGTTTTTT
TRBJ2-1	NA	once	TRBV13	CASSRGGRGGSYNEQFF	TGTGCCAGCAGTCGCGGCGGGCGGGGAGGTTCCTACAATGAGCAGTTCTTC
TRBJ1-2	NA	once	TRBV21-1	CASSKKEDYGYTF	TGTGCCAGCAGCAAAAAGGAGGACTATGGCTACACCTTC
TRBJ2-3	TRBD2	few	TRBV10-3	CATSAGPLGDTQYF	TGTGCCACTTCAGCGGGACCTCTTGGTGATACGCAGTATTTT
TRBJ2-7	NA	NA	TRBV5-4	CASSLDDSRPYEQYF	TGTGCCAGCAGCTTGGATGATTCCAGGCCCTACGAGCAGTACTTC
TRBJ2-4	TRBD2	NA	TRBV5-4	CASSLDPTSGLAKNIQYF	TGTGCCAGCAGCTTGGACCCCACTAGCGGTCTAGCCAAAAACATTCAGTACTTC
TRBJ2-1	NA	NA	TRBV18	CASSPPPGFGNEQFF	TGTGCCAGCTCACCACCGCCGGGATTCGGTAATGAGCAGTTCTTC
TRBJ1-3	NA	NA	TRBV19	CASTTPGSGNTIYF	TGTGCCAGTACCACACCAGGGTCCGGAAACACCATATATTTT
TRBJ2-5	NA	NA	TRBV4-1	CASSLTVQETQYF	TGCGCCAGCAGCCTGACAGTACAAGAGACCCAGTACTTC
TRBJ2-7	TRBD2	NA	TRBV25-1	CASSEETSVAYEQYF	TGTGCCAGCAGTGAAGAGACTAGCGTGGCCTACGAGCAGTACTTC
TRBJ1-3	TRBD1	NA	TRBV5-1	CASSIGTGSGNTIYF	TGCGCCAGCAGCATAGGGACAGGGTCTGGAAACACCATATATTTT
TRBJ2-7	TRBD1	once	TRBV27	CASSPRGHYEQYF	TGTGCCAGCAGTCCCAGGGGGCATTACGAGCAGTACTTC
TRBJ1-2	TRBD1	NA	TRBV18	CASSPQAFGTGVYTF	TGTGCCAGCTCACCACAGGCTTTCGGGACAGGGGTCTACACCTTC